Each of the 21 T cell receptor beta chains below was sequenced from the same sample in a study of technical replicates of blood from a handful of donors. Measured with immunoSEQ multiplex PCR; TCRdb has only the in-frame clones, and not every one. The table shows about 99,000 clones, with around 96% occurring only once. Sequenced input: T cells isolated from PBMCs. These receptors originate from a human donor in good health.

The rearrangement links TRBV7-8 to TRBJ2-5, with D possibly TRBD2 on 6 matching bases. This CDR3 spans 13 amino acids. CDR1 and CDR2 from the germline V gene are SGHVS and FQNEAQ. Trimming shortened V by 3 bases and J by 3 bases, and 8 bases separated the two germline ends. The CDR3, as DNA: TGTGCCAGCAGCTTCCGGACTAAAGAGACCCAGTACTTC. This translates into CASSFRTKETQYF.

V is TRBV4-1 and J is TRBJ2-7; D ambiguous. This CDR3 region has 15 residues. The germline V and J ends were trimmed by 2 bases and 0 bases, with 11 bases remaining between them. CDR1 is MGHRA, CDR2 YSYEKL, per germline. The CDR3 spells CASSQREKSSYEQYF. The CDR3 coding sequence is TGCGCCAGCAGCCAAAGAGAGAAGAGCTCCTACGAGCAGTACTTC.

The chain recombines TRBV28 with TRBJ1-5, with 7 nucleotides matching TRBD1. The CDR3 extends over 16 amino acids. Germline V gene sequence: CDR1 MDHEN, CDR2 SYDVKM. Losses at the gene ends were 3 bases for V and 1 base for J; bases not matched to a gene: 6. Here the CDR3 DNA reads TGTGCCAGCAGTTTCATGACAGGGAGCAGCAATCAGCCCCAGCATTTT. This encodes CASSFMTGSSNQPQHF.

The gene calls are TRBV2 and TRBJ2-1, with 8 bases that match TRBD1. Germline V gene lookup returns CDR1 SNHLY and CDR2 FYNNEI. This CDR3 contains 16 residues. The V segment lost 2 bases and the J segment 5 bases; nucleotides outside the gene matches: 8. This CDR3 is CASSESAGTGDNEQFF. In nucleotides, the CDR3 is TGTGCCAGCAGTGAATCGGCCGGGACAGGAGACAATGAGCAGTTCTTC.

The chain has TRBV27 and TRBJ2-1; TRBD2 might be the D (6 bases). Germline CDR1 is MNHEY and CDR2 is SMNVEV (reference sequence). There are 12 residues in the CDR3. Trimming took off 6 bases at V and 3 bases at J, with 6 bases between the two ends. The CDR3 loop is CASREGYNEQFF. DNA for the CDR3: TGTGCCAGCAGGGAGGGCTACAATGAGCAGTTCTTC.

The chain carries TRBV6-1 and TRBJ2-7, with 9 bases identical to TRBD1. Per germline, CDR1 MNHNS and CDR2 SASEGT. There are 13 residues in the CDR3. The J segment lost 5 bases and the V segment lost 7 bases, leaving 6 bases of the junction unmatched. The CDR3 bases are TGTGCCAGCAATAACAGGGGGCGTGACGAGCAGTACTTC. Its protein is CASNNRGRDEQYF.

The chain employs TRBV10-3 and TRBJ1-5, with D possibly matching TRBD1 (5 bases). This CDR3 spans 13 amino acids. Germline V gene data show CDR1 as ENHRY and CDR2 as SYGVKD. Trimming removed 7 bases from V and 7 bases from J, with 14 bases in between. CDR3 in amino acids: CAIMAQAGQPQHF. The CDR3 DNA follows: TGTGCCATCATGGCACAGGCTGGACAGCCCCAGCATTTT.

This rearrangement joins TRBV29-1 to TRBJ2-1, with a possible D match to TRBD2 (6 bases). Germline V gene sequence: CDR1 SQVTM, CDR2 ANQGSEA. V was cut by 5 bases and J by 6 bases, with 20 bases left in between. The CDR3 sequence is 15 residues long. The DNA for the CDR3 is TGCAGCGTTAAGGTTTGGGTATACGGGGGCAATGAGCAGTTCTTC. Its translation is CSVKVWVYGGNEQFF.

This sequence joins TRBV7-9 and TRBJ2-1, with 8 bases aligning to TRBD1. The CDR3 spans 16 residues. In germline, CDR1 is SEHNR, CDR2 FQNEAQ (reference sequence). After removal of 5 bases from V and 1 base from J, the junction contained 7 bases not matched to a gene. This CDR3 is CASSGHRDRSYNEQFF. DNA for the CDR3: TGTGCCAGCAGCGGCCACCGGGACAGGTCCTACAATGAGCAGTTCTTC.

V and J are TRBV2 and TRBJ2-7; 8 bases fit TRBD1. In germline, CDR1 is SNHLY, CDR2 FYNNEI. The CDR3 covers 13 residues. J gave up 6 bases and V 7 bases, and 8 bases lay outside the gene matches. CDR3 residues: CASTNDRGAEQYF. Written as DNA, the CDR3 is TGTGCCAGCACCAATGACAGGGGAGCCGAGCAGTACTTC.

V usage is TRBV5-1 and J usage is TRBJ2-3; TRBD2 matches at 7 bases. Unmatched junction bases numbered 5, after V lost 2 bases and J lost 2 bases. The CDR3 is 15 residues long. Germline loops: CDR1 SGHRS, CDR2 YFSETQ. CDR3 sequence reads: CASSLISGYTDTQYF. CDR3 in DNA: TGCGCCAGCAGCTTAATTAGCGGGTACACAGATACGCAGTATTTT.

The CDR3 DNA follows: TGTGCCAGCAGCCAACTACGGCTAGCGGGAGCTTACGAGCAGTACTTC. It encodes CASSQLRLAGAYEQYF. J is TRBJ2-7 and V is TRBV7-9, with 10 bases fitting TRBD2. With 5 bases clipped from V and 4 bases from J, the junction kept 11 bases outside the gene matches. The germline gives CDR1 SEHNR, CDR2 FQNEAQ (reference sequence). The CDR3 extends over 16 amino acids. The variable domain in full, with the rest retrieved from reference TRBV7-9 and TRBJ2-7, is DTGVSQNPRHKITKRGQNVTFRCDPISEHNRLYWYRQTLGQGPEFLTYFQNEAQLEKSRLLSDRFSAERPKGSFSTLEIQRTEQGDSAMYLCASSQLRLAGAYEQYFGPGTRLTVT.

The genes are TRBV2 and TRBJ1-6; 7 bases align to TRBD1. V shed 3 bases, J shed 8 bases, and the junction held 13 bases outside the gene matches. From germline, CDR1 is SNHLY and CDR2 FYNNEI. This CDR3 spans 17 amino acids. CDR3 coding DNA: TGTGCCAGCAGTGAGATCCTCCAGACAGGGAGAGATTCACCCCTCCACTTT. It encodes CASSEILQTGRDSPLHF.

This chain uses TRBV28 with TRBJ2-7; no firm D call. Germline CDR1 reads MDHEN; CDR2 reads SYDVKM. This CDR3 has 13 residues. With 5 bases removed from V and 7 bases from J, the gap between germline ends came to 15 bases. The CDR3 region has the DNA TGTGCCAGCAGTCCAAACGTGGCGCGGGAGCAGTACTTC. This sequence encodes CASSPNVAREQYF.

V is TRBV10-2 and J is TRBJ1-2; 10 positions match TRBD1. Germline CDR1 WSHSY, CDR2 SAAADI. The CDR3 consists of 14 residues. Trimming at V came to 6 bases and at J to 7 bases, leaving 8 bases not matched to a gene. The CDR3 loop is CASRDLTGGFGYTF. CDR3 bases: TGCGCCAGCAGAGATTTGACAGGGGGCTTTGGCTACACCTTC.

The rearrangement uses TRBV18 and TRBJ2-1; TRBD2 matches 7 bases. The J segment lost 8 bases and the V segment lost 5 bases, leaving 6 bases of the junction unmatched. CDR3 size: 13 residues. The germline V gene has CDR1 KGHSH and CDR2 LQKENI. The DNA for the CDR3 is TGTGCCAGCTCAGCCGGACTAGAATATGAGCAGTTCTTC. It translates to CASSAGLEYEQFF.

J is TRBJ2-7 and V is TRBV30; 11 nucleotides match TRBD2. This CDR3 has 16 residues. The V and J ends lost 2 bases and 4 bases, in that order; junction bases with no gene match: 10. Germline V gene sequence: CDR1 GTSNPN, CDR2 SVGIG (reference sequence). CDR3: CAWSLHIAGGTYEQYF. CDR3 in DNA: TGTGCCTGGAGTCTACACATAGCGGGGGGGACTTACGAGCAGTACTTC.

The V and J genes are TRBV5-4 and TRBJ2-3; 10 bases fit TRBD2. After removal of 5 bases from V and 4 bases from J, the junction contained 10 bases not matched to a gene. Germline assignment: CDR1 SGHNT and CDR2 YYREEE (reference sequence). The CDR3 is made up of 16 amino acids. As DNA, the CDR3 is TGTGCCAGCAGGCTAACTGGACTAGCGGATCCAGATACGCAGTATTTT. Amino acids: CASRLTGLADPDTQYF.

This chain joins TRBV2 and TRBJ2-1; the D gene is possibly TRBD2 (6 bases). The CDR3 runs 17 residues. Germline lookup yields CDR1 SNHLY and CDR2 FYNNEI. V lost 4 bases to trimming and J lost 2 bases, with 18 bases between them. The CDR3 region is CASSGTIRGKTYNEQFF. Written as DNA, the CDR3 is TGTGCCAGCAGTGGTACCATTCGCGGGAAGACCTACAATGAGCAGTTCTTC.

The CDR3: CASSSLWANVLTF. CDR3 sequence (DNA): TGTGCCAGTAGCTCCCTTTGGGCCAACGTCCTGACTTTC. The chain joins TRBV19 to TRBJ2-6; D remains ambiguous. Trimming took 6 bases from V and 5 from J, leaving 8 bases between them. The CDR3 has 13 amino acids. CDR1 is LNHDA and CDR2 is SQIVND in the germline V gene (reference sequence).

This chain joins TRBV12-5 and TRBJ1-3, with D maybe TRBD1 (5 bases). The germline CDR1 and CDR2 sequences are LGHNT and FRNRAP. V lost 2 bases and J 0 bases, leaving 8 bases between the germline ends. The CDR3 sequence is 15 residues long. The CDR3 nucleotides read TGTGCTAGTGGTTTGACAGGAGTCTCTGGAAACACCATATATTTT. It specifies CASGLTGVSGNTIYF. Complete variable domain (other parts from reference TRBV12-5 and TRBJ1-3): DARVTQTPRHKVTEMGQEVTMRCQPILGHNTVFWYRQTMMQGLELLAYFRNRAPLDDSGMPKDRFSAEMPDATLATLKIQPSEPRDSAVYFCASGLTGVSGNTIYFGEGSWLTVV.